This T cell receptor (beta chain) was recorded in a study of OX40 agonist ivuxolimab in advanced cancers. Study-level information: Dose-escalation cases comprised hepatocellular carcinoma, melanoma, renal cell or head and neck cancer. General study points: On average, CD8+ T cells showed a greater number of expanded clones than CD4+.

The germline V gene has CDR1 MDHEN and CDR2 SYDVKM. Trimming stripped 5 bases from V and 3 bases from J, with 14 bases between. The CDR3 sequence is 15 residues long. Some clones are missing from TCRdb's copy, which holds only in-frame ones; the method was immunoSEQ multiplex PCR. The data hold about 67,000 clones, with over 75% observed a single time. With respect to this clone: Its antigen remains unknown.

This clonotype was sampled from an adult with an advanced solid tumor such as melanoma, head and neck, liver or kidney cancer. The rearrangement uses TRBV28 and TRBJ1-5; D remains unclear. The sequences come from CD4+ or CD8+ T cells sorted from blood, collected in a trial of the OX40 agonist ivuxolimab. The CDR3 is CASSRRSLFNQPQHF. Here the CDR3 DNA reads TGTGCCAGCAGTCGGCGGTCTCTGTTCAATCAGCCCCAGCATTTT.